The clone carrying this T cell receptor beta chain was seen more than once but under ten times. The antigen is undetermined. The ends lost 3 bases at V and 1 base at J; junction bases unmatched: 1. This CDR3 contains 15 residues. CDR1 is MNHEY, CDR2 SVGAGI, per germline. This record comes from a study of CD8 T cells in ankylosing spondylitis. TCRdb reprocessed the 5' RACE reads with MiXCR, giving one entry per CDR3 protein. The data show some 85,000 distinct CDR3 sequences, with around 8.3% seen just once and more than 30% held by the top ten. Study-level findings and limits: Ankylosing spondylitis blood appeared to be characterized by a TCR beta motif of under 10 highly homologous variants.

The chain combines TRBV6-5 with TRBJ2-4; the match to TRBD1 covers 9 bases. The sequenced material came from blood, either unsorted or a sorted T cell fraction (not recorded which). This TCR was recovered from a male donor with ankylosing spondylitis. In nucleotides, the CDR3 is TGTGCCAGCAGTTATGGACAGGGGGCCAAAAACATTCAGTACTTC. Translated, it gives CASSYGQGAKNIQYF.